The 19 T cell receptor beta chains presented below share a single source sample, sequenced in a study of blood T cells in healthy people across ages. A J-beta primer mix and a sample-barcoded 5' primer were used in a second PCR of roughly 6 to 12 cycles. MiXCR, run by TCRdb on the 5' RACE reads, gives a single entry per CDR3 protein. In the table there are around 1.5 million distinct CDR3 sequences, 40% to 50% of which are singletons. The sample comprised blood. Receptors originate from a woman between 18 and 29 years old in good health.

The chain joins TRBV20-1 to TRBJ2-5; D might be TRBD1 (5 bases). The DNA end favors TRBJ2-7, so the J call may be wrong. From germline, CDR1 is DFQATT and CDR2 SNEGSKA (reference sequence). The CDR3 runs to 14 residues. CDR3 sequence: CSATRVGARNEQYF. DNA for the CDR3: TGCAGTGCTACCAGGGTCGGAGCTAGAAACGAGCAGTACTTC.

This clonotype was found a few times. CDR3 DNA: TGCAGTGCTAGCGGGCAAACGAGCTCCTACAATGAGCAGTTCTTC. The encoded protein is CSASGQTSSYNEQFF. The chain joins TRBV20-1 to TRBJ2-1; D unresolved. V was trimmed by 3 bases and J by 0 bases, leaving 12 bases between them. The CDR3 is 15 residues long. Looked up from germline, CDR1 is DFQATT and CDR2 is SNEGSKA (reference sequence).

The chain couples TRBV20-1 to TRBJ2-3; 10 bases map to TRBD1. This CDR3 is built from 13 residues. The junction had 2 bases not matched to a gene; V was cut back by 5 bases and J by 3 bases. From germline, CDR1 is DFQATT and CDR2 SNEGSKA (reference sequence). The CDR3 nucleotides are TGCAGTGCTGTGGGACAGGGGACAGATACGCAGTATTTT. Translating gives CSAVGQGTDTQYF.

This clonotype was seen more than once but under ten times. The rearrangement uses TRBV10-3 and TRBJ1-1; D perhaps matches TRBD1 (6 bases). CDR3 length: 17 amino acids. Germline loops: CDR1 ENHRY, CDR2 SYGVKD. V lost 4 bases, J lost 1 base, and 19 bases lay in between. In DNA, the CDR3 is TGTGCCATCAGTGGGGGGACATCCGGCGGCGGGAACACTGAAGCTTTCTTT. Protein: CAISGGTSGGGNTEAFF.

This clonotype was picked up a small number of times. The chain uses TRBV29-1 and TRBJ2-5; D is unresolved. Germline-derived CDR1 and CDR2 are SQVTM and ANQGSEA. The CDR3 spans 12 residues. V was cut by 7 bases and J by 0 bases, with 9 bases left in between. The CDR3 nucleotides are TGCAGCGCTGCGCTCCACCAAGAGACCCAGTACTTC. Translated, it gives CSAALHQETQYF.

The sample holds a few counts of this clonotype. In DNA form, the CDR3 reads TGTGCCAGCAGCTTGGGGGACATGAGGCAGTTCTTC. Translation: CASSLGDMRQFF. The chain uses TRBV7-9 and TRBJ2-1; possible D gene TRBD1, 6 bases. This CDR3 comprises 12 residues. Germline CDR1 is SEHNR and CDR2 is FQNEAQ (reference sequence). V lost 3 bases, J lost 12 bases, and 12 bases lay in between.

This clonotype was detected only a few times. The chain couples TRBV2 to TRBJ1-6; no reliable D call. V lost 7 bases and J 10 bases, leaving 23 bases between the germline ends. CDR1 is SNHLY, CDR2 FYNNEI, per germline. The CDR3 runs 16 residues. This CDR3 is CASMGTALAWYSPLHF. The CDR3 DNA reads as TGTGCCAGCATGGGAACGGCCCTTGCATGGTACTCACCCCTCCACTTT.

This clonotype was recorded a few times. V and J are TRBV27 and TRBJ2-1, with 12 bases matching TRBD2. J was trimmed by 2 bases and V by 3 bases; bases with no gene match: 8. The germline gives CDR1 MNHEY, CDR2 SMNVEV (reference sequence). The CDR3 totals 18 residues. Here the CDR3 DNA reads TGTGCCAGCAGTTTTCACCGGACTAGCGGGATCCCCTACAATGAGCAGTTCTTC. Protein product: CASSFHRTSGIPYNEQFF.

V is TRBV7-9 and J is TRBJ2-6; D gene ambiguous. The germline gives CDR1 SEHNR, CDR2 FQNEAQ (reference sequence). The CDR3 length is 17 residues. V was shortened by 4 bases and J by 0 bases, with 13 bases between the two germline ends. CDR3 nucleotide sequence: TGTGCCAGCAGCTCTACGGACGGCAGCTCTGGGGCCAACGTCCTGACTTTC. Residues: CASSSTDGSSGANVLTF.

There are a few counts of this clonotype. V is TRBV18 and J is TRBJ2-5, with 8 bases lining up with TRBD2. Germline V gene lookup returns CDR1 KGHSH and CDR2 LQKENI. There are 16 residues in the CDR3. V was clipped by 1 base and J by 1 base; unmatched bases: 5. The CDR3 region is CASSPRTSRTQETQYF. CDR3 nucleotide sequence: TGTGCCAGCTCACCACGGACTAGCCGAACCCAAGAGACCCAGTACTTC. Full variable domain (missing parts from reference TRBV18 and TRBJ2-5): NAGVMQNPRHLVRRRGQEARLRCSPMKGHSHVYWYRQLPEEGLKFMVYLQKENIIDESGMPKERFSAEFPKEGPSILRIQQVVRGDSAAYFCASSPRTSRTQETQYFGPGTRLLVL.

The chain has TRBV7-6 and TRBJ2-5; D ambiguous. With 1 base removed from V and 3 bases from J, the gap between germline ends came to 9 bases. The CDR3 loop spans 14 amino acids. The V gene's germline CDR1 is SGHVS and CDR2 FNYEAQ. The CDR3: CASSLGPVKETQYF. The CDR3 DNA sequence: TGTGCCAGCAGCTTAGGACCGGTTAAAGAGACCCAGTACTTC.

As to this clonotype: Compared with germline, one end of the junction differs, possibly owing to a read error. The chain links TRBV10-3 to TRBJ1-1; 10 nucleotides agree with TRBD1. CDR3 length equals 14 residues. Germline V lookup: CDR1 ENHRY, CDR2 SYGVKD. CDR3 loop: CTISETGGNTEAFF. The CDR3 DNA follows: TGTACCATCAGTGAGACAGGGGGCAATACTGAAGCTTTCTTT.

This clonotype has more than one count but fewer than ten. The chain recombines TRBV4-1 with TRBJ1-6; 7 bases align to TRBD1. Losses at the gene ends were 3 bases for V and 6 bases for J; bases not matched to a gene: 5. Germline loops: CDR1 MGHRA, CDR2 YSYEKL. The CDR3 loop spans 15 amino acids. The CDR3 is CASSHSAGGNSPLHF. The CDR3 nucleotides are TGCGCCAGCAGCCACTCAGCAGGGGGTAATTCACCCCTCCACTTT.

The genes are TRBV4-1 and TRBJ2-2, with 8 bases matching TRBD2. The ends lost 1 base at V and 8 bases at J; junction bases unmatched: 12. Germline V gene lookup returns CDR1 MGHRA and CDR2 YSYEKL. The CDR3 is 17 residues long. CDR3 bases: TGCGCCAGCAGCCAAGTTGAGGGACTAGTCCTAGGGGGGGAGCTGTTTTTT. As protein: CASSQVEGLVLGGELFF.

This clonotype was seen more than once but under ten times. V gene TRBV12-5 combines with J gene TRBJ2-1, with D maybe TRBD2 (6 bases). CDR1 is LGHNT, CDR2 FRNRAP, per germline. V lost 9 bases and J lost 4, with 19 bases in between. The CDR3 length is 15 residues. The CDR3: CASSLRRTNYNEQFF. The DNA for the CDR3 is TGTGCTAGCTCCCTTCGGCGGACTAATTACAATGAGCAGTTCTTC.

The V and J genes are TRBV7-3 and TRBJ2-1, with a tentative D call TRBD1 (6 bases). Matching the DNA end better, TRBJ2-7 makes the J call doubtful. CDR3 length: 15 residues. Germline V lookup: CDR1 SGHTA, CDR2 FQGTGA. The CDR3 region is CASSLIGGSYNEQYF. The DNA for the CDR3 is TGTGCCAGCAGCTTAATAGGGGGTTCCTACAATGAGCAGTACTTC.

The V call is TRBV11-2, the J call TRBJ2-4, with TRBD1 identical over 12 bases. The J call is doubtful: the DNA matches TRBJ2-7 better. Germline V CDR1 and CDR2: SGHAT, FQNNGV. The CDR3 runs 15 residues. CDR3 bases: TGTGCCAGCAGCTTCGGGACAGGGGGCTACTACGAGCAGTACTTC. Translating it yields CASSFGTGGYYEQYF.

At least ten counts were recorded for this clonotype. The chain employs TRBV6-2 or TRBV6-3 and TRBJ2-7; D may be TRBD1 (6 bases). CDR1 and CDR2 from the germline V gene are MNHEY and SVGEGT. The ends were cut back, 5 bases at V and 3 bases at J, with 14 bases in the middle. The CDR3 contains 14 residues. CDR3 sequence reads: CASSQDGQIYEQYF. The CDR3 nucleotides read TGTGCCAGCAGTCAAGACGGACAGATCTACGAGCAGTACTTC.

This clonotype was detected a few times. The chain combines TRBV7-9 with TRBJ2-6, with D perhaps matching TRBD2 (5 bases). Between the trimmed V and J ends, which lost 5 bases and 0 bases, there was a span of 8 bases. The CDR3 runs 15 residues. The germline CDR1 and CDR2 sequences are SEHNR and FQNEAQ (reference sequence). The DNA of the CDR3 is TGTGCCAGCAGCCGCGCGGGCTCTGGGGCCAACGTCCTGACTTTC. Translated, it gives CASSRAGSGANVLTF.